The present TCR beta chain was sequenced within a study of chemoradiotherapy in HPV16-positive cancers. Germline lookup yields CDR1 LGHNT and CDR2 FRNRAP. V lost 5 bases, J lost 1 base, and 9 bases lay in between. There are 14 residues in the CDR3. Clones were sequenced by immunoSEQ multiplex PCR, and TCRdb holds only the in-frame ones, with some missing. The sample consists of roughly 14,000 clones, around 74% of them appearing once. V usage is TRBV12-5 and J usage is TRBJ1-3, with TRBD1 as a possible D gene (5 bases). Sampling was carried out from a patient who underwent chemoradiotherapy. This TCR was recovered from a human donor with HPV-associated anogenital cancer. CDR3 sequence: CASGLGVSGNTIYF. DNA of the CDR3: TGTGCTAGTGGTCTAGGGGTTTCTGGAAACACCATATATTTT.